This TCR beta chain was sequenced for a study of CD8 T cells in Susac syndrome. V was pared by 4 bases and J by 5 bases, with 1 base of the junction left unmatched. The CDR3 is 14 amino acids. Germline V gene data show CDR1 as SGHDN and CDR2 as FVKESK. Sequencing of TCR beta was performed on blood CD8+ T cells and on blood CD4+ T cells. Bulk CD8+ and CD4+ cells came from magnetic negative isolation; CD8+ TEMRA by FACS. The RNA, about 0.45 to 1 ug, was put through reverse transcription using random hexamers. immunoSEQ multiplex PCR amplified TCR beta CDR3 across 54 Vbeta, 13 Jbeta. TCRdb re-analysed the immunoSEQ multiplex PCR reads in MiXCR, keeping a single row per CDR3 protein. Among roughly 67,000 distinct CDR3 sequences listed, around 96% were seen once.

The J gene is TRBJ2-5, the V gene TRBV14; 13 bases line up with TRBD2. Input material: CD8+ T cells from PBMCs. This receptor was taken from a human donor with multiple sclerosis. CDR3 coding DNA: TGTGCCAGCAGCCCGGGACTAGCGGGGGAGACCCAGTACTTC. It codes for CASSPGLAGETQYF.